Presented here are 8 T cell receptor beta chains from one specimen sequenced in a study of T-cell memory formation after mild COVID-19. A single record per CDR3 protein comes from TCRdb applying MiXCR to the 5' RACE reads. The sample shows a few hundred thousand distinct CDR3 sequences, 16% of them seen only once. The material sequenced was PBMCs or a T cell subset sorted from them (not recorded which). The source of these receptors is a man between 18 and 29 years old who had mild COVID-19 (a few samples of this study predate the infection). Cell type and time point are not known.

This clonotype appeared a few times. The chain combines TRBV10-3 with TRBJ2-7; TRBD2 agrees at 7 bases. The trim removed 0 bases at V and 0 bases at J, leaving 2 bases unmatched. The CDR3 is made up of 15 amino acids. Germline V CDR1 and CDR2: ENHRY, SYGVKD. Here the CDR3 reads CAISESGGTSYEQYF. The CDR3 DNA sequence: TGTGCCATCAGTGAGTCGGGGGGGACCTCCTACGAGCAGTACTTC.

A few counts support this clonotype. This chain links TRBV4-3 with TRBJ1-4; TRBD1 is a possible D gene (5 bases). This CDR3 has 15 amino acids. Germline CDR1 is LGHNA and CDR2 is YSLEER. Trimming took 0 bases from V and 7 from J, leaving 12 bases between them. The CDR3 DNA sequence: TGCGCCAGCAGCCAAGACGGAGACAGTGGTGAAAAACTGTTTTTT. Its protein product is CASSQDGDSGEKLFF.

This clonotype has just a few counts. The rearrangement joins TRBV29-1 to TRBJ2-3, with D maybe TRBD1 (6 bases). The CDR3 sequence is 11 residues long. The germline gives CDR1 SQVTM, CDR2 ANQGSEA. Trimming left V 8 bases short and J 5 bases short, with 11 bases between. The CDR3 is CSLGGGDTQYF. In DNA, the CDR3 is TGCAGCTTAGGGGGTGGAGATACGCAGTATTTT.

This clonotype came up a few times. The V and J genes are TRBV10-3 and TRBJ2-3; the match to TRBD2 covers 8 bases. Germline CDR1 reads ENHRY; CDR2 reads SYGVKD. With 11 bases clipped from V and 5 bases from J, the junction kept 6 bases outside the gene matches. The CDR3 has 12 residues. As DNA, the CDR3 is TGTGCCGCCGGGACTAGTGTAGATACGCAGTATTTT. This encodes CAAGTSVDTQYF.

This clonotype was counted many times. The chain has TRBV12-3 or TRBV12-4 and TRBJ2-7; 10 positions match TRBD1. The CDR3 covers 16 residues. Germline trimming cut 0 bases from V and 3 bases from J; bases unmatched to any gene: 5. CDR3 sequence reads: CASSLARTGGFYEQYF. Written as DNA, the CDR3 is TGTGCCAGCAGTTTAGCTAGGACAGGGGGTTTCTACGAGCAGTACTTC.

This clonotype was recorded a few times. Relative to the germline gene, one junction end is altered; a read error may explain this. V gene TRBV5-1 combines with J gene TRBJ1-2, with D possibly being TRBD1 (6 bases). Germline loops: CDR1 SGHRS, CDR2 YFSETQ. CDR3 length: 14 residues. The CDR3 spells CASSPSASQQGRAF. The CDR3, as DNA: TGCGCCAGCAGCCCGAGTGCTAGCCAACAGGGAAGGGCCTTC.

This clonotype was seen only a few times. This chain joins TRBV6-1 and TRBJ2-1, with TRBD2 matching 10 bases. Germline assignment: CDR1 MNHNS and CDR2 SASEGT. V shed 6 bases, J shed 3 bases, and the junction held 2 bases outside the gene matches. This CDR3 spans 14 amino acids. The chain's CDR3 is CASRIAGGYNEQFF. In nucleotides, the CDR3 is TGTGCCAGCAGGATAGCGGGGGGCTACAATGAGCAGTTCTTC.

The chain carries TRBV7-9 and TRBJ2-2; unclear D gene. The CDR3 runs 15 residues. V was clipped by 2 bases and J by 0 bases, with 7 bases between them. Germline V gene lookup returns CDR1 SEHNR and CDR2 FQNEAQ (reference sequence). This CDR3 reads CASSLRAANTGELFF. The CDR3 DNA sequence: TGTGCCAGCAGCTTACGGGCAGCGAACACCGGGGAGCTGTTTTTT.